There are many counts of the clone carrying this T cell receptor beta chain. The antigen remains undetermined. CDR3 size: 19 residues. Per the germline V gene, CDR1 is SGHVS and CDR2 is FQNEAQ. V gave up 1 base and J gave up 7 bases; unmatched junction bases: 19. This sample was included in a study of T cells in Graves' hyperthyroidism and ophthalmopathy. Whole-study results and caveats: Appearing also in blood were most of the thyroid clonotypes expanded above 0.001. It was a median approximately 6 months before onset that the model predicted ophthalmopathy.

RNA transcripts served as the template for amplifying TCR beta CDR3 regions. The HTBI primer set drove a first-round RT-PCR of the TCR CDR3. TCRdb reprocessed the multiplex PCR reads via MiXCR and lists one record per CDR3 protein. The repertoire has fewer than 650,000 distinct CDR3 sequences, 14% of them found once; the top ten carry about 6.6%. This clonotype was sampled from a woman in her late teens or twenties with Graves' ophthalmopathy. The chain employs TRBV7-8 and TRBJ1-5; 7 nucleotides agree with TRBD1. The sequenced sample was blood. The CDR3 is CASSLVGGITGSVRQPQHF. The CDR3 DNA reads as TGTGCCAGCAGCTTAGTAGGGGGCATTACAGGGAGTGTGAGACAGCCCCAGCATTTT. The full variable domain, its missing parts supplied by reference TRBV7-8 and TRBJ1-5, is GAGVSQSPRYKVAKRGQDVALRCDPISGHVSLFWYQQALGQGPEFLTYFQNEAQLDKSGLPSDRFFAERPEGSVSTLKIQRTQQEDSAVYLCASSLVGGITGSVRQPQHFGDGTRLSIL.